The rows below give T cell receptor beta chains drawn from one sample of a study of blood T cell repertoires in COVID-19. TCRdb keeps only in-frame clones here, not all; method: immunoSEQ multiplex PCR. Among about 140,000 clones, about 80% were seen once, and the ten largest hold more than 7%. The sequenced sample was peripheral blood. These receptors all come from a human donor in a cohort sampled during active COVID-19. CDR3s leave out the opening cysteine and the closing phenylalanine or tryptophan. Each record gives: V gene, J gene, clone size, CDR3 protein. The listing skips clone size in some rows; elsewhere it reads once, few, many or a size class.

TRBV27	TRBJ1-3	few	AKDPGQASGGNTIY
TRBV6-2/TRBV6-3	TRBJ2-3	-	ASSFMSTDTQY
TRBV14	TRBJ2-2	-	ASSHGGNGELF
TRBV10-3	TRBJ2-1	once	ALGGGGAREQF
TRBV5-1	TRBJ1-2	-	ASSPQTGYGYT
TRBV7-3	TRBJ2-7	-	ASSLTGQTYEQY
TRBV12-2	TRBJ1-2	-	ASRSPPGGLGYGYT
TRBV7-2	TRBJ2-7	-	ASSLGGGSYEQY
TRBV19	TRBJ1-1	-	ASSPGQNTEAF
TRBV27	TRBJ1-2	once	ASKTGGLGYGYT
TRBV29-1	TRBJ1-4	once	SVWAPTNEKLF
TRBV11-2	TRBJ1-3	-	ASSSPKTGRGNTIY
TRBV5-1	TRBJ1-1	-	ASSADRGGMNTEAF
TRBV11-2	TRBJ2-3	-	ASSLTGGNTQY
TRBV7-2	TRBJ2-3	-	ASSLVAVKTDTQY
TRBV28	TRBJ2-7	-	ASSINRVGEQY
TRBV19	TRBJ2-2	-	ASTPGQGVNTGELF
TRBV6-5	TRBJ2-7	-	ASIGTGHGEQY
TRBV9	TRBJ1-6	-	ASNLGQDNSPLH
TRBV19	TRBJ2-7	few	ASSSPRPGAYEQY
TRBV9	TRBJ1-1	-	ASSVGRAGAEAF
TRBV6-4	TRBJ2-4	-	ASSVGRGSLAKNIQY
TRBV27	TRBJ2-1	few	ASSSDRASNEQF
TRBV21-1	TRBJ1-2	-	ASSKGAAGVSNYGYT
TRBV6-5	TRBJ1-1	-	ASSRKGGTTEAF
TRBV19	TRBJ1-1	once	ASSILAPKGVEAF
TRBV11-2	TRBJ2-7	-	ASSLDRVGGEQY
TRBV6-5	TRBJ2-7	-	ASTQGSSSEQY
TRBV12-3/TRBV12-4	TRBJ1-5	-	ASSDSYQPQH
TRBV28	TRBJ1-1	-	ASSLRGGFTEAF
TRBV20-1	TRBJ2-1	-	SAPYNEQF
TRBV20-1	TRBJ2-1	once	SAALDNEQF
TRBV5-1	TRBJ1-2	once	ASSLRPGRNYGYT
TRBV7-2	TRBJ1-2	-	ASSLEAGYGYT
TRBV5-4	TRBJ2-5	-	ASSPEEGGWETQY
TRBV28	TRBJ1-6	-	ASSLGDRGHSPLH
TRBV5-5	TRBJ1-2	-	ASSSNGWAANYGYT
TRBV5-1	TRBJ2-4	-	ASNLGPGGSDIQY
TRBV6-5	TRBJ2-7	-	ASSSTGYEQY
TRBV7-8	TRBJ1-6	-	ASSFQGQLH